These 32 T cell receptor beta chains were sequenced from one sample in a study of cytomegalovirus exposure and HLA in healthy donors (dated by TCRdb to 2016 to 2017). Libraries were made using the immunoSEQ multiplex PCR assay. For the multiplex PCR, a mixture combining 60 forward primers for TCR Vbeta segments and 13 reverse primers for TCR Jbeta segments was used. This immuneACCESS table, as held by TCRdb, lists in-frame sequences with V and J called but not all clones. Of the missing ones, under half trace to an unresolved V gene in checked studies; the others have no known cause. This sample's clone table shows 100,000 to 150,000 clones. Of the sample, about 1.4% falls within the top ten clones. Sample: PBMCs. The receptors originated from a woman aged 40 to 55 in good health and CMV-seronegative.

The V and J genes are TRBV6-4 and TRBJ2-2; a weak D match, TRBD1 (8 bases). Germline V gene sequence: CDR1 MRHNA, CDR2 SNTAGT. V lost 0 bases, J lost 4 bases, and 15 bases lay in between. The CDR3 has 17 residues. This CDR3 reads CASSDSGQGGSTGELFF. DNA for the CDR3: TGTGCCAGCAGTGACTCAGGACAGGGCGGGAGCACCGGGGAGCTGTTTTTT.

The V call is TRBV9, the J call TRBJ2-1, with 10 bases matching TRBD2. The CDR3 runs 15 residues. Looked up from germline, CDR1 is SGDLS and CDR2 is YYNGEE. The V segment lost 3 bases and the J segment 6 bases; nucleotides outside the gene matches: 6. The CDR3 DNA reads as TGTGCCAGCAGCGGTAGCGGGGGGCCGACCAATGAGCAGTTCTTC. This gives the protein CASSGSGGPTNEQFF.

This chain links TRBV14 with TRBJ1-2; 7 positions agree with TRBD1. The CDR3 extends over 13 amino acids. V lost 6 bases, J lost 3 bases, and 4 bases stayed unmatched. Germline loops: CDR1 SGHDN, CDR2 FVKESK. CDR3 amino acids: CASRRQGDYGYTF. The DNA for the CDR3 is TGTGCCAGCAGGAGACAGGGAGACTATGGCTACACCTTC. Together with reference TRBV14 and TRBJ1-2, the CDR3 gives the full variable domain: EAGVTQFPSHSVIEKGQTVTLRCDPISGHDNLYWYRRVMGKEIKFLLHFVKESKQDESGMPNNRFLAERTGGTYSTLKVQPAELEDSGVYFCASRRQGDYGYTFGSGTRLTVV.

The CDR3 DNA sequence: TGTGCCAGCAGCCTGGGACCCCCAGGGGCCGGGGAGCTGTTTTTT. Translating it yields CASSLGPPGAGELFF. The J gene is TRBJ2-2, the V gene TRBV9, with a weak D call TRBD1 (6 bases). Deletions cut 4 bases from V and 6 bases from J, with 16 bases between. CDR1 is SGDLS, CDR2 YYNGEE, per germline. There are 15 residues in the CDR3.

The chain carries TRBV6-5 and TRBJ1-2; TRBD1 aligns across 9 bases. CDR3 length: 14 amino acids. Germline lookup yields CDR1 MNHEY and CDR2 SVGAGI. With V trimmed by 4 bases and J by 5 bases, 5 bases remained unmatched. The CDR3 sequence is CASSSGQGKYGYTF. In nucleotides, the CDR3 is TGTGCCAGCAGTTCGGGACAGGGAAAGTATGGCTACACCTTC.

The chain employs TRBV10-3 and TRBJ2-5, with D perhaps matching TRBD1 (6 bases). V dropped 4 bases and J dropped 0 bases, with 9 bases sitting between them. The CDR3 is 14 residues long. Germline V gives CDR1 ENHRY, CDR2 SYGVKD. In DNA, the CDR3 is TGTGCCATCAGTGGGACAGCCTACCAAGAGACCCAGTACTTC. This translates into CAISGTAYQETQYF.

The rearrangement uses TRBV4-3 and TRBJ2-1; 7 positions match TRBD2. Germline loops: CDR1 LGHNA, CDR2 YSLEER. The CDR3 extends over 14 amino acids. Trimming removed 3 bases from V and 12 bases from J; junction bases left unmatched: 11. CDR3 coding DNA: TGCGCCAGCAGCCACGGGGAGGGTCAGAGTAGGCAGTTCTTC. This gives the protein CASSHGEGQSRQFF.

This rearrangement joins TRBV19 to TRBJ1-2, with a weak D call TRBD1 (5 bases). The CDR3 loop spans 12 amino acids. Between the trimmed V and J ends, which lost 8 bases and 8 bases, there was a span of 15 bases. CDR1 and CDR2 from the germline V gene are LNHDA and SQIVND (reference sequence). The CDR3 loop reads CASEPRGGGYTF. CDR3 DNA: TGTGCCAGTGAGCCAAGGGGTGGCGGCTACACCTTC. Variable domain in full (rest from reference TRBV19 and TRBJ1-2): DGGITQSPKYLFRKEGQNVTLSCEQNLNHDAMYWYRQDPGQGLRLIYYSQIVNDFQKGDIAEGYSVSREKKESFPLTVTSAQKNPTAFYLCASEPRGGGYTFGSGTRLTVV.

V and J are TRBV10-3 and TRBJ2-7; 7 bases align to TRBD1. Losses at the gene ends were 4 bases for V and 3 bases for J; bases not matched to a gene: 6. This CDR3 contains 14 residues. Germline-derived CDR1 and CDR2 are ENHRY and SYGVKD. The CDR3 sequence is CAISVGTDFYEQYF. The CDR3 DNA follows: TGTGCCATCAGTGTAGGGACAGACTTCTACGAGCAGTACTTC.

Notes on this clone: The identical CDR3 is also encoded by other nucleotide sequences in the sample. The chain joins TRBV28 to TRBJ1-4; TRBD1 agrees at 11 bases. Per germline, CDR1 MDHEN and CDR2 SYDVKM. The length of the CDR3 is 17 residues. V was clipped by 4 bases and J by 4 bases; unmatched bases: 8. The CDR3 DNA is TGTGCCAGCAGTTCTCCGGGACAGGGGGAGCGTAATGAAAAACTGTTTTTT. As protein: CASSSPGQGERNEKLFF.

The chain uses TRBV28 and TRBJ2-5; TRBD1 matches 8 bases. The CDR3 covers 15 residues. Trimming removed 6 bases from V and 2 bases from J; junction bases left unmatched: 8. Per germline, CDR1 MDHEN and CDR2 SYDVKM. Here the CDR3 DNA reads TGTGCCAGCAGCTTTTTGGGGACAGGTCAAGAGACCCAGTACTTC. It codes for CASSFLGTGQETQYF.

This rearrangement joins TRBV6-6 to TRBJ1-2; a weak D match, TRBD1 (6 bases). The length of the CDR3 is 13 residues. V was trimmed by 9 bases and J by 7 bases, leaving 18 bases between them. CDR1 is MNHNY and CDR2 is SVGAGI in the germline V gene (reference sequence). Here the CDR3 DNA reads TGTGCCAGTCAACGGACAGCGCAAAGTGGCTACACCTTC. Translation gives CASQRTAQSGYTF.

V is TRBV6-5 and J is TRBJ1-4, with 7 positions matching TRBD1. Germline CDR1 and CDR2: MNHEY and SVGAGI. V shed 2 bases, J shed 4 bases, and the junction held 4 bases outside the gene matches. This CDR3 contains 15 residues. The CDR3 DNA is TGTGCCAGCAGTTACCGGGACAGAGATAATGAAAAACTGTTTTTT. Encoded protein: CASSYRDRDNEKLFF.

V and J are TRBV6-4 and TRBJ2-1; D is unclear. In germline, CDR1 is MRHNA, CDR2 SNTAGT. V shed 3 bases and J shed 4 bases, with 7 bases lying between them. The CDR3 is made up of 13 amino acids. This chain's CDR3 is CASSEASYNEQFF. The CDR3 DNA reads TGTGCCAGCAGTGAGGCCTCTTACAATGAGCAGTTCTTC.

The gene calls are TRBV7-3 and TRBJ2-3; 7 bases match TRBD2. J was trimmed by 3 bases and V by 3 bases; bases with no gene match: 3. The CDR3 totals 14 residues. Germline CDR1 is SGHTA and CDR2 is FQGTGA. The CDR3 reads CASSLGGVTDTQYF. The CDR3 nucleotides read TGTGCCAGCAGCTTGGGGGGGGTAACAGATACGCAGTATTTT.

The chain joins TRBV18 to TRBJ1-4; D ambiguous. CDR1 KGHSH and CDR2 LQKENI come from the germline V gene. The CDR3 extends over 13 amino acids. V shed 3 bases and J shed 8 bases, with 10 bases lying between them. CDR3 sequence (DNA): TGTGCCAGCTCACCGCTGCTTAGAGAAAAACTGTTTTTT. Its protein product is CASSPLLREKLFF.

Comment on this clone: This specimen includes other DNA sequences encoding the same CDR3. The gene calls are TRBV19 and TRBJ1-2, with 7 positions matching TRBD1. The V segment lost 3 bases and the J segment 6 bases; nucleotides outside the gene matches: 4. Germline V lookup: CDR1 LNHDA, CDR2 SQIVND (reference sequence). CDR3 length: 13 amino acids. The CDR3 nucleotides read TGTGCCAGTAGTATTCGACAGGGAGATGGCTACACCTTC. Protein: CASSIRQGDGYTF.

The chain uses TRBV6-5 and TRBJ2-7, with D possibly matching TRBD1 (5 bases). This CDR3 is 12 amino acids long. Germline V CDR1 and CDR2: MNHEY, SVGAGI. With 6 bases removed from V and 3 bases from J, the gap between germline ends came to 9 bases. DNA for the CDR3: TGTGCCAGCAGGGACACCCACTACGAGCAGTACTTC. This encodes CASRDTHYEQYF.

The J gene is TRBJ2-7, the V gene TRBV7-2; perhaps TRBD2 as D (6 bases). The CDR3 consists of 15 residues. The germline CDR1 and CDR2 sequences are SGHTA and FQGNSA. The germline V and J ends were trimmed by 1 base and 0 bases, with 10 bases remaining between them. The CDR3 loop is CASSLVGGSSYEQYV. The CDR3 DNA reads TGTGCCAGCAGCTTAGTTGGGGGGAGCTCCTACGAGCAGTACGTC.

The gene calls are TRBV11-2 and TRBJ1-1; TRBD1 aligns across 10 bases. The V gene's germline CDR1 is SGHAT and CDR2 FQNNGV. This CDR3 spans 15 amino acids. The V segment lost 5 bases and the J segment 4 bases; nucleotides outside the gene matches: 7. CDR3 residues: CASSRTGGRGTEAFF. The DNA of the CDR3 is TGTGCCAGCAGCCGGACAGGGGGACGAGGCACTGAAGCTTTCTTT.

The chain combines TRBV2 with TRBJ1-2; the match to TRBD1 covers 7 bases. Trimming cost V 2 bases and J 6 bases; bases outside gene matches: 9. CDR1 SNHLY and CDR2 FYNNEI come from the germline V gene. CDR3 length equals 15 residues. This chain's CDR3 is CASSESNQGDNGYTF. CDR3 nucleotide sequence: TGTGCCAGCAGTGAATCGAATCAGGGGGATAATGGCTACACCTTC. Together with reference TRBV2 and TRBJ1-2, the CDR3 gives the full variable domain: EPEVTQTPSHQVTQMGQEVILRCVPISNHLYFYWYRQILGQKVEFLVSFYNNEISEKSEIFDDQFSVERPDGSNFTLKIRSTKLEDSAMYFCASSESNQGDNGYTFGSGTRLTVV.

The gene calls are TRBV28 and TRBJ1-5; D not resolved. The ends were cut back, 8 bases at V and 0 bases at J, with 20 bases in the middle. Germline-derived CDR1 and CDR2 are MDHEN and SYDVKM. The CDR3 length is 17 residues. The CDR3 nucleotides are TGTGCCAGCGGCCGGCGCAGGCTGATATATAGCAATCAGCCCCAGCATTTT. Its protein is CASGRRRLIYSNQPQHF. Supplemented by reference TRBV28 and TRBJ1-5, the full variable domain reads DVKVTQSSRYLVKRTGEKVFLECVQDMDHENMFWYRQDPGLGLRLIYFSYDVKMKEKGDIPEGYSVSREKKERFSLILESASTNQTSMYLCASGRRRLIYSNQPQHFGDGTRLSIL.

The chain uses TRBV28 and TRBJ1-2, with 8 positions matching TRBD1. With V trimmed by 2 bases and J by 8 bases, 7 bases remained unmatched. Per the germline V gene, CDR1 is MDHEN and CDR2 is SYDVKM. The length of the CDR3 is 14 residues. The CDR3 DNA is TGTGCCAGCAGTTTACCGGACAGGGCGAGGGGCTACACCTTC. Protein product: CASSLPDRARGYTF.

The V call is TRBV5-1, the J call TRBJ2-5; 15 nucleotides align to TRBD2. With V trimmed by 4 bases and J by 0 bases, 7 bases remained unmatched. CDR3 length: 18 residues. From germline, CDR1 is SGHRS and CDR2 YFSETQ. CDR3 region: CASSPGLAGGLYQETQYF. The CDR3 DNA reads TGCGCCAGCAGCCCGGGACTAGCGGGGGGCCTGTACCAAGAGACCCAGTACTTC.

V and J are TRBV27 and TRBJ1-1; D is possibly TRBD1 (5 bases). Germline V CDR1 and CDR2: MNHEY, SMNVEV (reference sequence). The CDR3 contains 13 residues. The germline V and J ends were trimmed by 5 bases and 1 base, with 8 bases remaining between them. CDR3 sequence (DNA): TGTGCCAGCAGTCTAGGACAGAACACTGAAGCTTTCTTT. Translated: CASSLGQNTEAFF.

V is TRBV19 and J is TRBJ1-1, with TRBD1 as a possible D gene (5 bases). V was cut by 7 bases and J by 4 bases, with 13 bases left in between. In germline, CDR1 is LNHDA, CDR2 SQIVND (reference sequence). This CDR3 is 13 amino acids long. The CDR3, as DNA: TGTGCCAGTAAGTATGGGGGGACCACTGAAGCTTTCTTT. It yields the protein CASKYGGTTEAFF.

This chain connects TRBV25-1 to TRBJ1-6; D not certain. The CDR3 runs 13 residues. V gave up 7 bases and J gave up 11 bases, with 15 bases separating them. The V gene's germline CDR1 is MGHDK and CDR2 SYGVNS. This CDR3 is CASMEGDATPLHF. The DNA for the CDR3 is TGTGCCAGCATGGAGGGAGATGCGACACCCCTCCACTTT.

This chain uses TRBV5-1 with TRBJ2-2; possibly TRBD2 for D (6 bases). The CDR3 totals 16 residues. Trimming took 4 bases from V and 5 from J, leaving 18 bases between them. Germline assignment: CDR1 SGHRS and CDR2 YFSETQ. The CDR3 nucleotides read TGCGCCAGCAGCCTAAGCGGACTATGGCAGACCGGGGAGCTGTTTTTT. It translates to CASSLSGLWQTGELFF.

The gene calls are TRBV10-1 and TRBJ2-7, with D possibly being TRBD2 (6 bases). The CDR3 is 14 amino acids. V lost 0 bases and J 6 bases, leaving 12 bases between the germline ends. Germline V gene lookup returns CDR1 WNHNN and CDR2 SYGVQD (reference sequence). CDR3 region: CASSESGRKVEQYF. CDR3 coding DNA: TGCGCCAGCAGTGAGTCGGGGAGGAAGGTCGAGCAGTACTTC.

The genes are TRBV28 and TRBJ2-7, with 7 bases identical to TRBD2. Trimming cost V 8 bases and J 2 bases; bases outside gene matches: 0. The CDR3 spans 11 residues. CDR1 and CDR2 from the germline V gene are MDHEN and SYDVKM. CDR3 in amino acids: CASGGAYEQYF. The CDR3 DNA reads TGTGCCAGCGGGGGGGCCTACGAGCAGTACTTC.

The chain employs TRBV9 and TRBJ2-7; tentative D call: TRBD2 (5 bases). This CDR3 is 11 amino acids long. In germline, CDR1 is SGDLS, CDR2 YYNGEE. Deletions cut 4 bases from V and 7 bases from J, with 9 bases between. CDR3 residues: CASSPSGEQYF. The CDR3 coding sequence is TGTGCCAGCAGCCCTTCGGGGGAGCAGTACTTC.

V is TRBV5-1 and J is TRBJ1-5, with D maybe TRBD1 (5 bases). Trimming pared 4 bases from V and 6 bases from J, leaving 11 bases between. The CDR3 runs to 13 residues. Germline CDR1 is SGHRS and CDR2 is YFSETQ. CDR3 coding DNA: TGCGCCAGCAGCATCGGGGGTGGTCAGCCCCAGCATTTT. Translating it yields CASSIGGGQPQHF.